This T cell receptor (beta chain) was profiled in a study of CD8 T cells in Susac syndrome. Background on the study: Within the group of sequenced Susac syndrome patients, more than five had active disease and eight were in remission.

Patients with Susac syndrome fulfilled recently defined diagnostic criteria for definite or probable disease. TEMRA cells were FACS-enriched, and CD8+ and CD4+ T cells were isolated negatively. Points on this clonotype: Its antigen remains unknown.

Study-level findings and limits: The authors found no clonal expansion in Susac syndrome CD4+ T cell repertoires.

With random hexamers, 0.5 to 1 ug RNA was reverse transcribed. TCRdb ran MiXCR on the immunoSEQ multiplex PCR reads and lists one entry per CDR3 protein. The table lists over 150,000 distinct CDR3 sequences, roughly 94% of them singletons. CDR3 length: 16 residues. Looked up from germline, CDR1 is DFQATT and CDR2 is SNEGSKA (reference sequence). V shed 2 bases and J 0 bases; nucleotides not matched to a gene: 9. The sequenced sample was CD4+ T cells from PBMCs. The V and J genes are TRBV20-1 and TRBJ2-7; 8 bases fit TRBD1. The receptor was isolated from a human donor with Susac syndrome. CDR3 coding DNA: TGCAGTGCTAGACCCCCAGGGACAGGCAACTCCTACGAGCAGTACTTC. Translating it yields CSARPPGTGNSYEQYF.